This note documents a single T cell receptor (beta chain) sequence. Its antigen is still unknown. The data derive from a study of shared clonotypes between healthy human individuals. The overall study: Per donor, three plates held CD4 naive cells, three held CD4 memory, two held CD8 naive and one held CD8 memory. Points from the study as a whole: It was the few donors that limited the genetic and exposure-history diversity represented. A generally larger estimated richness was seen in naive subsets than in memory subsets.

Only in-frame clones appear in the TCRdb table, and some are missing; sequencing was by immunoSEQ multiplex PCR. Here the sample spans more than 500,000 clones, 85% to 95% being singletons. Unmatched junction bases numbered 5, after V lost 1 base and J lost 1 base. This CDR3 is built from 16 residues. The germline V gene encodes CDR1 SGHVS and CDR2 FQNEAQ. Terminally differentiated effector memory CD45RA+ cells were left out of the naive CD8 fraction, which was CD45RO-negative and positively selected for CCR7. Donors included only healthy HIV-negative adults lacking recent acute infections or vaccinations.

The sequence was collected from a woman under 40 in good health. Sequenced material: naive CD8+ T cells sorted from blood. The chain is built from TRBV7-8 and TRBJ1-1; 8 nucleotides line up with TRBD1. The CDR3 is CASSLGDRGGNTEAFF. CDR3 nucleotides: TGTGCCAGCAGCTTAGGTGACAGGGGAGGGAACACTGAAGCTTTCTTT.